This record covers a single TCR beta chain. Its antigen is currently not known. The gene names and germline sequences given are murine. The CDR3 is cut off 1 residue early in the read; its end comes from the germline J gene. The sample's time point label, decoded: mouse harvest day 14 after allogeneic transplant. Mouse grafts consisting of 10^7 T-cell-depleted bone marrow cells combined with 10^6 splenic CD5+ T cells were administered by tail vein injection. A major MHC-mismatch B6 (H2b) into BALB/c (H2d) model was used to model mouse GVHD, and tissues were profiled at day 7 or 14. On day 7 or 14 post-transplant, mouse tissues and retro-orbital blood were harvested with separate sterile tools for each animal, and livers were flushed before harvest. Before genomic DNA isolation with the DNeasy Blood & Tissue Kit, mouse tissues were minced with razor blades in buffered saline. The trim is 2 bases for V and 3 bases for J, with a gap of 7 bases between the germline ends. According to the germline V gene, CDR1 reads LGHNA and CDR2 reads YSYQKL. Measured from the cysteine to the phenylalanine, the CDR3 is 13 residues long. Sequencing covers 36 bases of the CDR3, shown here with the frame starting at base 1.

The data were taken from a study of tissue T cells after allogeneic stem cell transplantation (dated by TCRdb to the early 2020s). The study in broad terms: The study profiled TCR beta repertoires in many tissues obtained from research autopsies of patients with and without GVHD, and also in mouse models of GVHD. On the human side, the study was prospective and observational, with no blinding or randomization. Here is what the overall study found, with its caveats: Within patients, how anatomically similar tissues were was a major factor shaping TCR repertoire composition, regardless of disease or transplant status. Few T cell clones were found to be shared across patients, but shared repertoire signatures across patients were revealed in a tissue-specific fashion by motif-based clustering. Which tissue TCRs were alloreactive or antigen-specific was not determined in the study, and some clones might have been persisting host cells. A small and clinically heterogeneous patient cohort was studied, and sampling depth was acknowledged as a limitation. In both patients and mice, T cells from blood and spleen picked up only a limited part of the TCR repertoire that was detected in tissues.

The library was made by the immunoSEQ multiplex PCR assay. Adaptive Biotechnologies performed TCRbeta CDR3 sequencing at survey depth and reported CDR3 sequences, V/J genes, productive frequency, and template counts. TCR beta CDR3 regions were amplified from genomic DNA instead of RNA. The paper's processing steps were these. Jensen-Shannon divergence was used to quantify pairwise repertoire overlap between tissues, with a value of 1 meaning complete divergence and a value of 0 meaning identical repertoires. Tissues were grouped by single-linkage agglomerative hierarchical clustering of pairwise JSD values, and the clustering results were shown as dendrograms. All patient samples were analyzed with GLIPH2 using simulation_depth 1000, kmer_min_depth 3 and cdr3_length_cutoff 8, and only groups containing more than two unique CDR3s were kept. In a standardized tissue-overlap score, Jaccard GLIPH-group overlap across patients was extrapolated to a standard repertoire size of 1000 clones. To look at how diversity was associated with clinical or experimental variables, linear mixed-effect models were used, with tissue treated as a fixed effect and individual treated as a random effect. TCRdb carries this immuneACCESS record with in-frame sequences only. Its versions omit some clonotypes, under half of them owing to an unresolved V gene in the studies checked, with the rest unexplained. V and J calls and clone size are those listed in that table; D and trimming were worked out from the DNA. Across this sample there are under 3,500 clones, with around 50% seen only once. The ten top clones hold less than 40% of the sample.

Material for sequencing was lymph node tissue. The rearrangement joined TRBV2 to TRBJ1-1; the D gene assignment is ambiguous. The clonotype was recovered from a female BALB/c mouse given C57BL/6 T cells with graft-versus-host disease after an allogeneic hematopoietic cell transplant. The sequenced CDR3 bases are TGTGCCAGCAGCCAACGGGCCGACACAGAAGTCTTC. This sequence encodes CASSQRADTEVF. The whole CDR3 protein is CASSQRADTEVFF. The variable domain in full, with residues beyond the CDR3 obtained from the reference TRBV2 and TRBJ1-1 genes, is DPKIIQKPKYLVAVTGSEKILICEQYLGHNAMYWYRQSAKKPLEFMFSYSYQKLMDNQTASSRFQPQSSKKNHLDLQITALKPDDSATYFCASSQRADTEVFFGKGTRLTVV.